The clone carrying this TCR beta chain was counted between two and nine times. Its cognate antigen is unknown. A sample-barcoded 5' primer and a J-beta primer mix were used in a second PCR of about 7 to 11 cycles. TCRdb re-called the 5' RACE reads with MiXCR, one entry per CDR3 protein. The sample gives 1,500,000 or so distinct CDR3 sequences, 40% to 45% of which show up once; about 4% is in the top ten. These data are taken from a study of blood T cells in healthy people across ages. Whole-study findings and limits: Those diversity estimates obtained from one million T cells were thought to be underestimates.

Donors gave 8.5 to 10 milliliters of peripheral blood apiece. Samples each yielded at least 6 micrograms of total RNA. This CDR3 has 12 amino acids. V lost 0 bases to trimming and J lost 9 bases, with 6 bases between them. CDR1 is SEHNR, CDR2 FQNEAQ, per germline (reference sequence). Sample: blood. The clonotype originates from a woman under 30 in good health. This chain joins TRBV7-9 and TRBJ2-1; D uncertain. The CDR3 here is CASSLAGVEQFF. Written as DNA, the CDR3 is TGTGCCAGCAGCTTAGCTGGGGTTGAGCAGTTCTTC.